The 24 T cell receptor beta chains presented below share a single source sample, sequenced in a study of blood T cell repertoires in COVID-19. TCRdb keeps only in-frame clones here, not all; method: immunoSEQ multiplex PCR. The table has 75,000 to 90,000 clones, 60% to 80% seen once. Sequencing input: peripheral blood. Receptors were obtained from a man in his sixties with COVID-19, enrolled during active disease.

V gene TRBV9 combines with J gene TRBJ2-7, with TRBD2 matching 11 bases. V lost 0 bases, J lost 5 bases, and 4 bases stayed unmatched. Germline lookup yields CDR1 SGDLS and CDR2 YYNGEE. The CDR3 runs 15 residues. In DNA, the CDR3 is TGTGCCAGCAGCGTAGGACTAGCGGGGTACAACGAGCAGTACTTC. It encodes CASSVGLAGYNEQYF.

The gene calls are TRBV25-1 and TRBJ2-7, with D perhaps TRBD1 (6 bases). From germline, CDR1 is MGHDK and CDR2 SYGVNS. Trimming pared 0 bases from V and 2 bases from J, leaving 11 bases between. The CDR3 is 15 residues long. The CDR3 sequence is CASSEYRAGAYEQYF. As DNA, the CDR3 is TGTGCCAGCAGTGAATATCGGGCAGGGGCCTACGAGCAGTACTTC.

The rearrangement links TRBV7-3 to TRBJ2-5; possible D gene TRBD2, 6 bases. The CDR3 has 14 residues. Per the germline V gene, CDR1 is SGHTA and CDR2 is FQGTGA. The V and J ends lost 0 bases and 5 bases respectively, with 10 bases between them. The CDR3 DNA is TGTGCCAGCAGCTTAACCGGGAGCGAGGAGACCCAGTACTTC. Residues: CASSLTGSEETQYF.

V and J are TRBV5-5 and TRBJ2-1; 10 positions match TRBD1. Trimming at V came to 2 bases and at J to 4 bases, leaving 3 bases not matched to a gene. The V gene's germline CDR1 is SGHKS and CDR2 YYEKEE (reference sequence). CDR3 length equals 15 residues. The CDR3 sequence is CASSFGTGVYNEQFF. In nucleotides, the CDR3 is TGTGCCAGCAGCTTTGGGACAGGGGTGTACAATGAGCAGTTCTTC.

The rearrangement uses TRBV5-1 and TRBJ2-7; D is perhaps TRBD1 (6 bases). Germline loops: CDR1 SGHRS, CDR2 YFSETQ. V was cut by 7 bases and J by 6 bases, with 14 bases left in between. The CDR3 contains 12 residues. The CDR3 nucleotides are TGCGCCAGCCCTGGGGGCGGCTGCGAGCAGTACTTC. As protein: CASPGGGCEQYF.

The chain is built from TRBV18 and TRBJ2-7, with TRBD2 matching over 8 bases. This CDR3 region has 18 residues. Germline trimming cut 6 bases from V and 2 bases from J; bases unmatched to any gene: 18. The germline V gene has CDR1 KGHSH and CDR2 LQKENI. The CDR3 is CASSILGVTSGLTYEQYF. As DNA, the CDR3 is TGTGCCAGCTCTATACTGGGAGTAACTAGCGGCCTTACCTACGAGCAGTACTTC.

The rearrangement links TRBV14 to TRBJ2-7; D unresolved. With 2 bases removed from V and 0 bases from J, the gap between germline ends came to 11 bases. This CDR3 is built from 15 residues. CDR1 is SGHDN and CDR2 is FVKESK in the germline V gene. The CDR3 region has the DNA TGTGCCAGCAGCCAACCTGGTGGCCCCTCCTACGAGCAGTACTTC. The encoded protein is CASSQPGGPSYEQYF. Full variable domain (rest looked up from reference TRBV14 and TRBJ2-7): EAGVTQFPSHSVIEKGQTVTLRCDPISGHDNLYWYRRVMGKEIKFLLHFVKESKQDESGMPNNRFLAERTGGTYSTLKVQPAELEDSGVYFCASSQPGGPSYEQYFGPGTRLTVT.

This chain uses TRBV25-1 with TRBJ2-7; D remains unclear. V was cut by 4 bases and J by 4 bases, with 14 bases left in between. CDR3 length equals 14 residues. Germline V CDR1 and CDR2: MGHDK, SYGVNS. The CDR3 sequence is CASSGRSYPYEQYF. In DNA form, the CDR3 reads TGTGCCAGCAGTGGGCGGTCCTACCCTTACGAGCAGTACTTC.

The V gene is TRBV18, the J gene TRBJ1-5; D is perhaps TRBD1 (5 bases). The germline V gene has CDR1 KGHSH and CDR2 LQKENI. Trimming shortened V by 2 bases and J by 1 base, and 9 bases separated the two germline ends. The CDR3 totals 15 residues. In DNA form, the CDR3 reads TGTGCCAGCTCACCAACCGACAGCAGCAATCAGCCCCAGCATTTT. Amino acids: CASSPTDSSNQPQHF.

The V and J genes are TRBV5-1 and TRBJ2-7; possible D gene TRBD2, 6 bases. Germline-derived CDR1 and CDR2 are SGHRS and YFSETQ. The CDR3 sequence is 16 residues long. V lost 7 bases, J lost 2 bases, and 22 bases lay in between. CDR3 protein: CASDPGTVNHPYEQYF. The CDR3 DNA reads TGCGCCAGCGACCCAGGGACTGTGAACCATCCCTACGAGCAGTACTTC.

The rearrangement links TRBV18 to TRBJ1-4, with 9 bases identical to TRBD1. Germline V gene lookup returns CDR1 KGHSH and CDR2 LQKENI. Trimming took 3 bases from V and 8 from J; bases not matched to a gene: 7. The CDR3 loop spans 15 amino acids. The CDR3 region is CASSPQTGQGEKLFF. The CDR3 bases are TGTGCCAGCTCACCTCAGACAGGACAGGGGGAAAAACTGTTTTTT. Variable domain in full (rest from reference TRBV18 and TRBJ1-4): NAGVMQNPRHLVRRRGQEARLRCSPMKGHSHVYWYRQLPEEGLKFMVYLQKENIIDESGMPKERFSAEFPKEGPSILRIQQVVRGDSAAYFCASSPQTGQGEKLFFGSGTQLSVL.

The rearrangement joins TRBV2 to TRBJ1-2, with TRBD1 identical over 10 bases. V gave up 3 bases and J gave up 8 bases; unmatched junction bases: 9. The CDR3 is 15 amino acids. Germline V gene sequence: CDR1 SNHLY, CDR2 FYNNEI. This CDR3 reads CASSELGQGILGYTF. DNA for the CDR3: TGTGCCAGCAGTGAGCTGGGACAGGGGATTTTAGGCTACACCTTC. The full variable domain, its missing parts supplied by reference TRBV2 and TRBJ1-2, is EPEVTQTPSHQVTQMGQEVILRCVPISNHLYFYWYRQILGQKVEFLVSFYNNEISEKSEIFDDQFSVERPDGSNFTLKIRSTKLEDSAMYFCASSELGQGILGYTFGSGTRLTVV.

V gene TRBV7-9 combines with J gene TRBJ2-3; D may be TRBD2 (6 bases). Germline V gene lookup returns CDR1 SEHNR and CDR2 FQNEAQ (reference sequence). V lost 5 bases, J lost 3 bases, and 18 bases lay in between. The CDR3 is 16 amino acids. The CDR3 DNA reads as TGTGCCAGCAGCCCCCGGGAGAGGGGTGGAACAGATACGCAGTATTTT. Translating gives CASSPRERGGTDTQYF.

J is TRBJ1-4 and V is TRBV6-1; TRBD1 is a possible D gene (5 bases). Between the trimmed V and J ends, which lost 2 bases and 2 bases, there was a span of 12 bases. From germline, CDR1 is MNHNS and CDR2 SASEGT. This CDR3 is 16 amino acids long. Here the CDR3 DNA reads TGTGCCAGCAGTGAATCTGGGGGAGGCACTAATGAAAAACTGTTTTTT. It translates to CASSESGGGTNEKLFF.

J is TRBJ1-3 and V is TRBV18, with a possible D match to TRBD1 (6 bases). The CDR3 spans 15 residues. Trimming took off 5 bases at V and 0 bases at J, with 11 bases between the two ends. CDR1 is KGHSH, CDR2 LQKENI, per germline. The CDR3 DNA is TGTGCCAGCTCAGAAACAGGGAACTCTGGAAACACCATATATTTT. This translates into CASSETGNSGNTIYF. Supplemented by reference TRBV18 and TRBJ1-3, the full variable domain reads NAGVMQNPRHLVRRRGQEARLRCSPMKGHSHVYWYRQLPEEGLKFMVYLQKENIIDESGMPKERFSAEFPKEGPSILRIQQVVRGDSAAYFCASSETGNSGNTIYFGEGSWLTVV.

This clone was seen more than once but under ten times. V usage is TRBV18 and J usage is TRBJ2-2; D call uncertain. This CDR3 is 15 amino acids long. Between the trimmed V and J ends, which lost 3 bases and 1 base, there was a span of 9 bases. Germline V gives CDR1 KGHSH, CDR2 LQKENI. This CDR3 is CASSPSRRNTGELFF. DNA for the CDR3: TGTGCCAGCTCACCCTCCCGGAGGAACACCGGGGAGCTGTTTTTT.

The chain couples TRBV5-1 to TRBJ2-2; the D is unclear. There are 14 residues in the CDR3. Trimming shortened V by 2 bases and J by 4 bases, and 9 bases separated the two germline ends. Germline-derived CDR1 and CDR2 are SGHRS and YFSETQ. CDR3 sequence reads: CASSFGSFTGELFF. In DNA form, the CDR3 reads TGCGCCAGCAGCTTCGGGTCGTTCACCGGGGAGCTGTTTTTT.

For the CDR3, the DNA is TGTGCCAGCAGCTTAGCGAGCGCGGACACTTCCTACGAGCAGTACTTC. Protein product: CASSLASADTSYEQYF. This rearrangement joins TRBV7-6 to TRBJ2-7; weak D call: TRBD1 (5 bases). Trimming took off 0 bases at V and 1 base at J, with 13 bases between the two ends. The CDR3 runs 16 residues. CDR1 is SGHVS and CDR2 is FNYEAQ in the germline V gene.

The chain is built from TRBV11-2 and TRBJ2-1; D uncertain. CDR1 is SGHAT and CDR2 is FQNNGV in the germline V gene. The CDR3 is 13 amino acids. Trimming removed 5 bases from V and 3 bases from J, with 8 bases in between. CDR3 region: CASSTELYNEQFF. CDR3 coding DNA: TGTGCCAGCAGCACCGAACTCTACAATGAGCAGTTCTTC.

V gene TRBV19 combines with J gene TRBJ1-5; TRBD1 aligns across 8 bases. V shed 3 bases, J shed 2 bases, and the junction held 6 bases outside the gene matches. This CDR3 contains 16 residues. Germline V gene data show CDR1 as LNHDA and CDR2 as SQIVND (reference sequence). The CDR3 region is CASSIRGRDGNQPQHF. The CDR3, as DNA: TGTGCCAGTAGTATCAGGGGGCGGGATGGCAATCAGCCCCAGCATTTT.

This chain uses TRBV6-5 with TRBJ1-1, with TRBD1 as a possible D gene (6 bases). This CDR3 has 14 amino acids. Deletions cut 2 bases from V and 6 bases from J, with 13 bases between. Germline V lookup: CDR1 MNHEY, CDR2 SVGAGI. CDR3 residues: CASSYVQGYAEAFF. The CDR3 DNA follows: TGTGCCAGCAGTTACGTTCAGGGGTACGCTGAAGCTTTCTTT.

The rearrangement joins TRBV5-5 to TRBJ2-7; possibly TRBD2 for D (5 bases). The CDR3 is 15 amino acids. The V end lost 1 base, the J end lost 0 bases, and 11 bases lay between the germline ends. Germline V lookup: CDR1 SGHKS, CDR2 YYEKEE (reference sequence). CDR3: CASSLTGFSSYEQYF. The CDR3 nucleotides are TGTGCCAGCAGCTTGACGGGGTTTAGCTCCTACGAGCAGTACTTC. The full variable domain, with the rest looked up from reference TRBV5-5 and TRBJ2-7, is DAGVTQSPTHLIKTRGQQVTLRCSPISGHKSVSWYQQVLGQGPQFIFQYYEKEERGRGNFPDRFSARQFPNYSSELNVNALLLGDSALYLCASSLTGFSSYEQYFGPGTRLTVT.

Written as DNA, the CDR3 is TGCGCCAGCAATAGACTAGCGGGAGTGGGTGGGTCGGAGCAGTTCTTC. Residues: CASNRLAGVGGSEQFF. This sequence joins TRBV5-1 and TRBJ2-1; TRBD2 matches at 12 bases. The CDR3 length is 16 residues. V lost 6 bases, J lost 10 bases, and 14 bases stayed unmatched. Germline CDR1 reads SGHRS; CDR2 reads YFSETQ. Full variable domain (remainder filled in from reference TRBV5-1 and TRBJ2-1): KAGVTQTPRYLIKTRGQQVTLSCSPISGHRSVSWYQQTPGQGLQFLFEYFSETQRNKGNFPGRFSGRQFSNSRSEMNVSTLELGDSALYLCASNRLAGVGGSEQFFGPGTRLTVL.

The chain links TRBV18 to TRBJ1-2; 8 nucleotides agree with TRBD1. J lost 2 bases, V lost 2 bases, and 4 bases had no gene match. Germline V gives CDR1 KGHSH, CDR2 LQKENI. The CDR3 is 15 amino acids. The CDR3 bases are TGTGCCAGCTCACCAAGTAGACAGGGGAACTATGGCTACACCTTC. Residues: CASSPSRQGNYGYTF.